Included here is one TCR beta chain sequence, with context. This clone appeared once. The antigen it recognizes is unknown. No base-level quality is on record; no much larger clone is a single base apart. The data originate from a study of cytomegalovirus exposure and HLA in healthy donors listed by TCRdb under 2017. Regarding the complete study: An earlier analysis of approximately 640 of the donors reported 250 to 350 Gb of sequence data and around 120 million unique TCR beta sequences from some 180 million T cells. The study combined high-throughput TCR immunosequencing, statistical association of individual TCRs with disease status, and machine learning to predict cytomegalovirus infection status. In a later genetic analysis, genome-wide SNP genotypes for 398 of the 666 donors were used, and that subset was treated as a discovery cohort. A handful of DR-DQ haplotypes were handled as single units for association and clustering because linkage in the cohort was strong. HLA typing covered class I and class II loci at four-digit resolution. All discovery cohort repertoires had been generated on a single sequencing platform. Typing coverage differed by locus: A, B, C, DRB1 and DQB1 were typed in roughly 629-640 donors, DQA1 in 522, DPA1 in 600 to 610, and DPB1 in just under 490. Rather than drawing on any new phenotypic data, the later analysis identified candidate immune exposures from TCR beta sequences and the way those sequences occurred across donors. Roughly 300 gigabases of sequencing data and 78 million or so unique TCR sequences were included in an early release covering about 700 HLA-typed donors. A later analysis re-examined previously published TCR beta repertoires from more than 600 donors and added high-resolution HLA genotyping to investigate patterns of TCR occurrence. The study was designed to test whether signatures of past pathogen exposure could be identified by cataloging public T cell receptors. To decide whether each TCR beta V gene segment behaved as functional or pseudogenic, an earlier analysis of some 600 of the donors relied on high-throughput TCR beta sequencing. Using immunosequencing, the study profiled T cell repertoires from around 680 subjects and related those repertoires to cytomegalovirus serostatus. Among some 400 genotyped donors of the cohort, an average of approximately 200,000 unique TCR beta nucleotide sequences was sequenced per donor, of which about 19% were non-productive. Donor age, sex, ethnicity and CMV serostatus were collected together with the repertoire data. A separate validation cohort of over 95 different subjects was used in addition to the roughly 620-subject first cohort. Among the roughly 390 genotyped donors, approximately 81% belonged to the genetic ancestry cluster associated with self-reported Caucasian donors.

In total, approximately 610 healthy bone marrow donors made up the cohort. At the time of sampling, every cohort member was nominally healthy, though immune exposures that went unrecorded were likely present. The donor tested CMV seropositive and was one of the 289 seropositive cohort members. A peripheral blood sample was provided by each donor, and peripheral blood mononuclear cells were used for TCR beta sequencing. Genomic DNA was extracted from the blood cell samples with the Qiagen DNeasy Blood Extraction Kit. Library preparation employed the immunoSEQ multiplex PCR assay. For the multiplex PCR, a mixture combining 60 forward primers for TCR Vbeta segments and 13 reverse primers for TCR Jbeta segments was used. The CDR3 region of rearranged TCR beta genes was amplified from genomic DNA with a multiplex PCR assay. The amplified TCR beta libraries were sequenced on the Illumina HiSeq System as 87-base-pair reads. In the original analysis: Across the 600 to 700 repertoires, a later analysis counted 80 million or so unique TCR beta chains, 9.5 million to 13 million of which were shared by at least two donors. Raw reads were error-corrected and collapsed into unique sequences with a nearest-neighbor algorithm that merged closely related sequences to remove PCR and sequencing errors. V, D and J gene segments were assigned by aligning CDR3 sequences to IMGT reference sequences. For a sequence to be retained, a match of at least six nucleotides to both a V gene segment and a J gene segment was required. Rearrangements were called productive when the CDR3 lacked stop codons and stayed in frame with V and J; all others were non-productive. CDR3 was defined according to IMGT convention as the region running from the second conserved V-encoded cysteine to the conserved J-encoded phenylalanine. In an earlier analysis of around 600 of the donors, sequences lacking an unambiguous match to a single V gene segment were excluded. In an earlier analysis of several hundred of the donors, V segments were called functional above 56.7% productive rearrangements and were called segregating when the between-donor standard deviation exceeded 5%. A statistical classification framework was built to diagnose cytomegalovirus status from the catalog of TCR beta chain sequences. V and J gene assignment, in a later analysis, came from comparing TCR nucleotide sequences with IMGT/GENE-DB human TR gene sequences. In a later analysis, CDR3 sequences and most-parsimonious VDJ recombination scenarios were assigned using the TCRdist pipeline. In a later analysis, each TCR beta chain was defined by its CDR3 amino acid sequence together with its V-gene family, and reads without a unique V-gene family were excluded. In a later analysis, 450 to 600 highly shared, low-generation-probability nucleotide sequences were removed to address suspected cross-contamination and a sequencing artifact. In a later analysis, a clonal expansion index for each public chain was calculated from normalized within-repertoire ranks of inferred template counts. A later analysis computed generation probabilities with a VDJ recombination model fitted to out-of-frame rearrangements, and checked the results against IGoR. Hypergeometric tests were used in a later analysis to score TCR-TCR, TCR-HLA and TCR-CMV co-occurrence, with a repertoire-size bias correction applied to the TCR pairs. To estimate false discovery rates, a later analysis permuted the HLA or CMV assignments 20 times. In a later analysis, co-occurring TCRs were grouped with DBSCAN, and TCRdist sequence similarity was added when clustering was performed within HLA-allele-positive subsets. Repertoires with fewer than 30,000 or more than 120,000 public chains were left out of co-occurrence clustering, as were a few repertoires with anomalous nucleotide sharing. Drawn from immuneACCESS, this table holds only the in-frame rearrangements with V and J called that TCRdb kept. Clones are partly lost; checked studies trace under half to an unresolved V gene and leave the rest unexplained. The V and J calls and clone size were taken over from that table, and D and trimming were inferred from the DNA. Within this sample are 150,000 to 200,000 clones, with 81% of them counted one time only. The ten largest account for around 2.1% of the sample.

The V end gives up 4 bases and the J end 4 bases, leaving 4 bases in the junction not matched to a gene. CDR1 and CDR2, looked up from the germline V gene, are MDHEN and SYDVKM. Its CDR3 holds 14 amino acids, cysteine through phenylalanine. This entry keeps only the CDR3 DNA: 42 bases, framed from base 1. What the study reported, not specific to this receptor: In a later analysis, TCR association rates were found to vary across HLA loci, with the most associated TCRs seen for DRB1 alleles and the fewest for HLA-C alleles. A later genetic analysis reported fewer N-insertions in productive TCRs among donors in an Asian-associated ancestry cluster than the roughly 670-donor mean. A later analysis associated 17,000 or so TCR beta sequences with specific HLA alleles at a false discovery rate of 0.05. The only immune exposure information available for the cohort was CMV serostatus. The earlier analysis of 587 of the donors excluded around 17 rarely observed V segments, including chromosome 9 orphons, because counts were too low. Because HLA typing was missing for some donors at each locus, association tests included only the typed subset. A group of highly shared sequence variants was considered likely to be a technical artifact of the sequencing pipeline. Strong co-occurrence of HLA alleles, especially DR and DQ, made assigning TCR associations to individual alleles difficult. A further reported finding was that TCR beta sequences accurately predicted the HLA-A and HLA-B alleles for most subjects in the first cohort. Linkage disequilibrium might explain the correlated functional status among segregating V segments, but an unknown experimental factor could not be ruled out. The authors suggested that the approach could potentially be generalized to other disease states and immunological phenotypes. In vitro tests confirmed that a few of the cytomegalovirus-associated TCR beta chains recognize cytomegalovirus antigens. The presence/absence analyses assumed that sequencing depth was roughly uniform across donors, and that assumption may not be true. In an earlier analysis of several hundred of the donors, most TCR beta V segments were observed in productive rearrangements about 87% or about 30% of the time, broadly matching IMGT annotations. Some IMGT-functional V segments, including TRBV6-2 and TRBV6-3, could not be told apart with the 87-base-pair reads, so those segments were excluded. Most TCR sequences were observed very rarely across donors, whereas some public TCRs were present in many individuals. According to a later analysis, parvovirus B19, influenza, CMV and Epstein-Barr virus appeared linked to several top co-occurrence clusters. Only TCR beta chains were sequenced in this cohort, and the absence of alpha or paired-chain data limited detectable features. In a later analysis, most CMV-associated TCR beta chains were found to appear HLA-restricted, with HLA associations seemingly driven largely by CMV exposure. The classifier was reported to diagnose cytomegalovirus status with high specificity and sensitivity in both the original cohort and the validation cohort. The study gave a list of 150 to 200 TCR beta chains associated with cytomegalovirus. A later genetic analysis associated a missense DCLRE1C variant with V-gene and J-gene trimming of TCR beta chains, and an independent cohort replicated the association. Compared with equally common non-associated chains, HLA-associated TCR beta chains in a later analysis were more clonally expanded and had lower generation probabilities.

Sequencing input: PBMCs. The source of this sequence is a young woman in good health and CMV-seropositive. The chain was built from TRBV28 and TRBJ1-5; TRBD1 aligns with 7 central bases. The sequence in DNA is TGTGCCAGCAGTTCGGGGACAGAAAATCAGCCCCAGCATTTT. Protein translation: CASSSGTENQPQHF.